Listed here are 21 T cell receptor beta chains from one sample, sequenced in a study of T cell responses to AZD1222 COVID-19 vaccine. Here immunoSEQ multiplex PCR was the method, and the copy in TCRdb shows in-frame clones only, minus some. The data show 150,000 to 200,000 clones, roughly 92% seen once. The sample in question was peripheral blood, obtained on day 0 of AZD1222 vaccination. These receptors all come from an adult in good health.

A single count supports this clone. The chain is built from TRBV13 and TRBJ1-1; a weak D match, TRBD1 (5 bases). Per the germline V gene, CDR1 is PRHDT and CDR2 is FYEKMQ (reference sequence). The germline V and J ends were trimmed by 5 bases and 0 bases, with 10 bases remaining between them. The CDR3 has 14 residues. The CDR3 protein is CASSLRGLNTEAFF. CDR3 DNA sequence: TGTGCCAGCAGCCTCCGGGGACTGAACACTGAAGCTTTCTTT.

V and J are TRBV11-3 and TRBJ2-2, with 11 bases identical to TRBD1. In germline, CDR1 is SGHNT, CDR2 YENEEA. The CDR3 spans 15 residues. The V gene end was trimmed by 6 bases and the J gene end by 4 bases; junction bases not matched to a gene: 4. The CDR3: CASRSGTGGTGELFF. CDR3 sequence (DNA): TGTGCCAGCAGGTCCGGGACAGGGGGCACCGGGGAGCTGTTTTTT.

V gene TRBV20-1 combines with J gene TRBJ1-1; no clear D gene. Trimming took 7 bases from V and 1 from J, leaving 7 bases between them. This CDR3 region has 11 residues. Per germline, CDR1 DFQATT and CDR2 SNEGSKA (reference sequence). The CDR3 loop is CSGMKNTEAFF. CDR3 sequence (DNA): TGCAGTGGAATGAAGAACACTGAAGCTTTCTTT.

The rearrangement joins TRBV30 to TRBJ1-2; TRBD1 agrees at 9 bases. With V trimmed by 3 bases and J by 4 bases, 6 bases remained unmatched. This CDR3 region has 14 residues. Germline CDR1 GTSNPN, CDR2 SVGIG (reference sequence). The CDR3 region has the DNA TGTGCCTGGAGGCCGGGACAGGGAAGCTATGGCTACACCTTC. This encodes CAWRPGQGSYGYTF.

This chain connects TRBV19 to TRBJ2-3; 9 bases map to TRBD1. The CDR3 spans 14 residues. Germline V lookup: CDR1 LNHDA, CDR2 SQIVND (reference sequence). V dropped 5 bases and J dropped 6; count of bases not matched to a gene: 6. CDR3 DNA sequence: TGTGCCAGTAGTGAGGGACAGGGTTCCGATACGCAGTATTTT. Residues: CASSEGQGSDTQYF. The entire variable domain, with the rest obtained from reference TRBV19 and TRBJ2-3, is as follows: DGGITQSPKYLFRKEGQNVTLSCEQNLNHDAMYWYRQDPGQGLRLIYYSQIVNDFQKGDIAEGYSVSREKKESFPLTVTSAQKNPTAFYLCASSEGQGSDTQYFGPGTRLTVL.

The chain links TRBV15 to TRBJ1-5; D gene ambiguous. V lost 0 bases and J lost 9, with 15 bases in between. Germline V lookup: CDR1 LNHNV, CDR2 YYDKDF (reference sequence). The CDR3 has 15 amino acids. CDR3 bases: TGTGCCACCAGCAGAGAGGATCGGGCTGGGTGGCCCCAGCATTTT. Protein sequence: CATSREDRAGWPQHF.

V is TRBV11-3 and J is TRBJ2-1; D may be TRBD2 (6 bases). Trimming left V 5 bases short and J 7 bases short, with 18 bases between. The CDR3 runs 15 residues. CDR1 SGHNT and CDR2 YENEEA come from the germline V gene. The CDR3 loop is CASSPWRDQENEQFF. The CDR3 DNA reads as TGTGCCAGCAGCCCCTGGAGGGATCAGGAGAATGAGCAGTTCTTC.

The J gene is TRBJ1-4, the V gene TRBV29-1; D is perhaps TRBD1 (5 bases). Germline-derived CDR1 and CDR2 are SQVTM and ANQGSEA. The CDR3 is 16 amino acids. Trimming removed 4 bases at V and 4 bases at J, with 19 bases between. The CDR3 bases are TGCAGCGTTGTGACACCGGGACCAATCGATAATGAAAAACTGTTTTTT. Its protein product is CSVVTPGPIDNEKLFF.

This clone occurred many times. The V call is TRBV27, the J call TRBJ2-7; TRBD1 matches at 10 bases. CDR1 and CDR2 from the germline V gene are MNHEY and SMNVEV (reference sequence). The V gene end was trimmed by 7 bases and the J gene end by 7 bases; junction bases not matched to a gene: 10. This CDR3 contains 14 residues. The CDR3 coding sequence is TGTGCCAGCACCGCGGGACAGGGGTTGAGGGAGCAGTACTTC. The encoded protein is CASTAGQGLREQYF.

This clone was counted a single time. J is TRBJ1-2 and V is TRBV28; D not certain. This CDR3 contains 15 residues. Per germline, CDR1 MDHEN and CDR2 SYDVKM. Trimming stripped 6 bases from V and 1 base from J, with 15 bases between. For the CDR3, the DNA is TGTGCCAGCAGAATCTTCCGAGAGCTTAACTATGGCTACACCTTC. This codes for CASRIFRELNYGYTF.

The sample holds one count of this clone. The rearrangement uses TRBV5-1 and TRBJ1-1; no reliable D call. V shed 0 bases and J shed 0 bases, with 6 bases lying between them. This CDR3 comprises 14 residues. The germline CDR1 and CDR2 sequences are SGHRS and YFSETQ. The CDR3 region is CASSLGNLNTEAFF. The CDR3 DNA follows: TGCGCCAGCAGCTTGGGCAACCTGAACACTGAAGCTTTCTTT.

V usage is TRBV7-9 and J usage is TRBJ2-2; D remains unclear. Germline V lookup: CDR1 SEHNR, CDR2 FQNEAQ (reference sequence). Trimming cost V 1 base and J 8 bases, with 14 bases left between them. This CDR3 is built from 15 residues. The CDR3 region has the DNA TGTGCCAGCAGCTTAGGAGCTGGGTTGAGAGGGGAGCTGTTTTTT. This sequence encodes CASSLGAGLRGELFF. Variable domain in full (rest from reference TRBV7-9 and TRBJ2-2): DTGVSQNPRHKITKRGQNVTFRCDPISEHNRLYWYRQTLGQGPEFLTYFQNEAQLEKSRLLSDRFSAERPKGSFSTLEIQRTEQGDSAMYLCASSLGAGLRGELFFGEGSRLTVL.

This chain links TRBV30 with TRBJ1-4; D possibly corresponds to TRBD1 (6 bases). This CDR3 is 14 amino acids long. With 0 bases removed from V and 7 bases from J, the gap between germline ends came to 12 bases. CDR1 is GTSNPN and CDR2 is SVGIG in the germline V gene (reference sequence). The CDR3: CAWSVNRVGEKLFF. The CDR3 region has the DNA TGTGCCTGGAGTGTAAACAGGGTCGGTGAAAAACTGTTTTTT.

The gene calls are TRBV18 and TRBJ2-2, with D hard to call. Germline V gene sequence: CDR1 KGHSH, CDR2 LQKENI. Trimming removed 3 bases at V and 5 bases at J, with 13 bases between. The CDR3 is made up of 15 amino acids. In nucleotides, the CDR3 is TGTGCCAGCTCACCTGGAAGGGCCCGAACCGGGGAGCTGTTTTTT. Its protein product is CASSPGRARTGELFF.

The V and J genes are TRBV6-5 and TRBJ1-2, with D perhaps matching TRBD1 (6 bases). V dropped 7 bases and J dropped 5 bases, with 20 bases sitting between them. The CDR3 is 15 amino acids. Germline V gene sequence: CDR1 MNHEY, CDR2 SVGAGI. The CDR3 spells CASIPSRGEEYGYTF. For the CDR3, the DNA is TGTGCCAGCATCCCATCGAGGGGGGAAGAATATGGCTACACCTTC.

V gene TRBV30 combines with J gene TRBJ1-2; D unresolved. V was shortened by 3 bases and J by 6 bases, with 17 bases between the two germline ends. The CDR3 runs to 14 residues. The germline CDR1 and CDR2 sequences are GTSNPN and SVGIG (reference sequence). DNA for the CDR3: TGTGCCTGGAGACGCCAGGCCCTAAGGAATGGCTACACCTTC. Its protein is CAWRRQALRNGYTF.

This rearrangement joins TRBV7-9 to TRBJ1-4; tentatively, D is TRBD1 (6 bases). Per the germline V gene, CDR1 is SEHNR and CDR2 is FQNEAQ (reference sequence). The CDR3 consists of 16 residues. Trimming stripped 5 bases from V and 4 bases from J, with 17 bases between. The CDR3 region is CASSPGSGGLNEKLFF. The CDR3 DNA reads TGTGCCAGCAGCCCAGGGAGTGGGGGGCTTAATGAAAAACTGTTTTTT.

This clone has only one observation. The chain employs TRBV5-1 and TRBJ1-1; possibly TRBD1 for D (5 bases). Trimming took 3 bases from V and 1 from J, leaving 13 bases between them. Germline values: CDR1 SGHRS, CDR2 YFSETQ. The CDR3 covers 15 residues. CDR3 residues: CASSYVDRSNTEAFF. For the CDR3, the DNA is TGCGCCAGCAGCTACGTCGACAGATCGAACACTGAAGCTTTCTTT.

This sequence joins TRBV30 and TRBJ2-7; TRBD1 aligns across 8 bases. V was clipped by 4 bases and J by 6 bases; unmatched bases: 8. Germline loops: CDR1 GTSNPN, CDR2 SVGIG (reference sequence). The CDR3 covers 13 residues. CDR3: CAWILTGVGEQYF. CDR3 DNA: TGTGCCTGGATCCTGACAGGGGTAGGCGAGCAGTACTTC.

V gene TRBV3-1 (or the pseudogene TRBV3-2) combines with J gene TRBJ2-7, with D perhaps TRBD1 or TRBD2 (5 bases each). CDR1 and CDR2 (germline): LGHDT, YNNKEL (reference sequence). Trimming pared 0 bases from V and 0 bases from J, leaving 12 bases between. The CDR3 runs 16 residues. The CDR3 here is CASSQEGRTSSYEQYF. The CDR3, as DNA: TGTGCCAGCAGCCAAGAGGGACGGACAAGCTCCTACGAGCAGTACTTC.

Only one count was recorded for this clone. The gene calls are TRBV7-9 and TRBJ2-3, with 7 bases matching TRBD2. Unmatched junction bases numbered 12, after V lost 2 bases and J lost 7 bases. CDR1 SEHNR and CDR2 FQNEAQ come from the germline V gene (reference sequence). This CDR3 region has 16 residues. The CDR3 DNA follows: TGTGCCAGCAGCTTATTGGCGGGCACGGGGGGAAATACGCAGTATTTT. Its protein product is CASSLLAGTGGNTQYF. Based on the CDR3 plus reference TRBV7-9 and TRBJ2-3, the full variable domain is DTGVSQNPRHKITKRGQNVTFRCDPISEHNRLYWYRQTLGQGPEFLTYFQNEAQLEKSRLLSDRFSAERPKGSFSTLEIQRTEQGDSAMYLCASSLLAGTGGNTQYFGPGTRLTVL.